The entry below gives a single T cell receptor (beta chain) sequence along with its context. Its antigen is not identified. The CDR3 contains 15 residues. V dropped 1 base and J dropped 4 bases, with 11 bases sitting between them. CDR1 and CDR2 from the germline V gene are SNHLY and FYNNEI. Using its own MiXCR run on the 5' RACE reads, TCRdb lists one record per CDR3 protein. The sample shows 1.5 million to 2 million distinct CDR3 sequences, about 32% of them seen only once. The data belong to a study of identical twins. Broader study findings: Possibly, invariant MAIT and iNKT cells partly confounded zero-insertion analyses. Among monozygotic twins, out-of-frame TCR alpha sharing exceeded what models predicted.

The TCR was taken from a newborn girl in good health. This chain connects TRBV2 to TRBJ2-1, with D possibly TRBD1 on 5 matching bases. Material: cord blood. The CDR3: CASSEEGTGYNEQFF. Written as DNA, the CDR3 is TGTGCCAGCAGTGAAGAGGGTACAGGTTACAATGAGCAGTTCTTC.